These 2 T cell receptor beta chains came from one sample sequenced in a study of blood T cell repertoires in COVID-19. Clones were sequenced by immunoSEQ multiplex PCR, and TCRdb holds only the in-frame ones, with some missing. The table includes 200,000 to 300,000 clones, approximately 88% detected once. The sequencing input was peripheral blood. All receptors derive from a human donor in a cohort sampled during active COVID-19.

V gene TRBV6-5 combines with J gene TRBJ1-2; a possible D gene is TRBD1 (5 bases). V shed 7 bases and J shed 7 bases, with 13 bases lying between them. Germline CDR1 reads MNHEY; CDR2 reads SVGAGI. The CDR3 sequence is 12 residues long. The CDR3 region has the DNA TGTGCCAGCAACCCCAGGGATGGTGGCTACACCTTC. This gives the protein CASNPRDGGYTF.

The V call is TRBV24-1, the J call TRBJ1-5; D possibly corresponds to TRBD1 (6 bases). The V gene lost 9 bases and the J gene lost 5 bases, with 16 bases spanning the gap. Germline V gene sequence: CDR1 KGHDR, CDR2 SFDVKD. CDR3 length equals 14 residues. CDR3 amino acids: CATSDGTKHQPQHF. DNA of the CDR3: TGTGCCACCTCAGATGGGACAAAACATCAGCCCCAGCATTTT.